What follows are 7 T cell receptor beta chains derived from one specimen sequenced in a study of CD8 T cells in Susac syndrome. RNA amounts of about 0.5 to 1 ug underwent reverse transcription with random hexamers. One entry per CDR3 protein results from TCRdb running MiXCR on the immunoSEQ multiplex PCR reads. The sample has around 170,000 distinct CDR3 sequences, about 90% seen once; the top ten hold roughly 0.08%. Sequenced sample: CD4+ T cells from PBMCs. These receptors all come from a human donor in good health.

The chain employs TRBV20-1 and TRBJ2-7; 13 nucleotides match TRBD2. CDR1 is DFQATT, CDR2 SNEGSKA, per germline (reference sequence). The CDR3 has 14 residues. Trimming removed 6 bases from V and 0 bases from J; junction bases left unmatched: 2. The CDR3 sequence: CSAGTSGTSYEQYF. The CDR3 DNA is TGCAGTGCGGGGACTAGCGGGACCTCCTACGAGCAGTACTTC.

CDR3 region: CASSDLGQGRDNEQFF. For the CDR3, the DNA is TGCGCCAGCAGCGACCTGGGACAGGGGAGAGACAATGAGCAGTTCTTC. The chain couples TRBV5-1 to TRBJ2-1, with 10 bases identical to TRBD1. The junction had 9 bases not matched to a gene; V was cut back by 4 bases and J by 5 bases. The germline CDR1 and CDR2 sequences are SGHRS and YFSETQ. The CDR3 length is 16 residues.

This sequence joins TRBV7-2 and TRBJ2-2; 7 bases align to TRBD2. The CDR3 runs 16 residues. Trimming removed 5 bases from V and 1 base from J; junction bases left unmatched: 7. Germline-derived CDR1 and CDR2 are SGHTA and FQGNSA. The DNA of the CDR3 is TGTGCCAGCAGCCGCGGGGGATCTCAGAACACCGGGGAGCTGTTTTTT. This sequence encodes CASSRGGSQNTGELFF.

This clonotype was seen a single time. The chain carries TRBV20-1 and TRBJ2-1; 10 bases map to TRBD2. The V segment lost 0 bases and the J segment 5 bases; nucleotides outside the gene matches: 7. Germline values: CDR1 DFQATT, CDR2 SNEGSKA (reference sequence). The length of the CDR3 is 16 residues. The CDR3 spells CSARDPRLAGDNEQFF. The CDR3 DNA reads as TGCAGTGCTAGAGATCCGCGGCTAGCGGGAGACAATGAGCAGTTCTTC.

This chain joins TRBV12-3 or TRBV12-4 and TRBJ2-7; 7 bases map to TRBD1. The V gene end was trimmed by 10 bases and the J gene end by 0 bases; junction bases not matched to a gene: 12. This CDR3 is 15 amino acids long. CDR3 sequence reads: CATSLQGPLSYEQYF. DNA of the CDR3: TGTGCCACTTCTTTACAGGGGCCACTCTCCTACGAGCAGTACTTC.

The chain joins TRBV9 to TRBJ2-1; D may be TRBD2 (6 bases). Germline V lookup: CDR1 SGDLS, CDR2 YYNGEE. Trimming stripped 3 bases from V and 0 bases from J, with 13 bases between. The CDR3 is 16 residues long. The CDR3 DNA reads as TGTGCCAGCAGCGCCAGCGGGCGTCACTCCTACAATGAGCAGTTCTTC. Amino acids: CASSASGRHSYNEQFF.

The chain employs TRBV20-1 and TRBJ1-5; D unclear. This CDR3 contains 12 residues. The V end was cut by 6 bases, the J end by 1 base, with 7 bases between. Germline-derived CDR1 and CDR2 are DFQATT and SNEGSKA (reference sequence). The CDR3 here is CSAAASNQPQHF. DNA for the CDR3: TGCAGTGCCGCGGCGAGCAATCAGCCCCAGCATTTT.